A single T cell receptor (beta chain) is shown here with its context. The specificity of this receptor is unknown. No much larger clonotype is one base removed from it; base qualities were not supplied. This specimen belongs to a study of beta chain features in type 1 diabetes (dated by TCRdb to the late 2010s). Turning to the overall study: Mean age, gender distribution, total cell number and subset yield did not differ between patients and healthy donors. Regulatory and stem cell-like memory subsets were obtained from only 8 patients and roughly 8 healthy donors, while naive and central memory subsets were obtained from all 30 or so donors. A total of roughly 98,000,000 sorted cells were examined across all samples, and RNA yield correlated strongly with the number of cells per subset. In the study, recently diagnosed type 1 diabetes patients and matched healthy donors were compared on the TCRB repertoires of their sorted circulating CD4+ T cell subsets.

From each donor, a single peripheral blood sample of roughly 0.11 L on average was drawn into heparinised tubes. Using a panel that included CD45RO, CCR7, CD25, CD127, CD95 and CD27, naive, central memory, regulatory and stem cell-like memory CD4+ T cells were sorted on a BD FACSAria II. A purity above 95% was achieved for all sorted populations. Right away, PBMCs were isolated by Lymphoprep density gradient centrifugation and were stained directly, with no culture step. To minimize batch effects, samples were stained and sorted in pairs, one healthy donor with one patient per experiment. Broad study findings and their caveats: Sequencing cDNA rather than genomic DNA could over-represent highly expressing activated cells, although activation and CD3 levels did not differ between groups. Type 1 diabetes patients showed a moderate but significant shortening of TCRB CDR3 length in all four CD4+ subsets. At VDJ recombination sites, type 1 diabetes patients had fewer insertions and more deleted nucleotides, which implies abnormalities in thymic rearrangement. Because the HLA sub-analyses included only small numbers of individuals, any influence of HLA type on TCRB rearrangement was left unresolved. The naive, central memory and regulatory TCRB repertoires appeared to resemble one another more closely among patients than among healthy donors. PCR might favor shorter templates, but patient and control samples were amplified and corrected together, so any skew would affect both groups equally.

The entire isolated RNA was reverse transcribed using the High Capacity cDNA Reverse Transcription Kit, and thus expressed TCRB transcripts were sequenced. Deep immunoSEQ sequencing was performed on naive, central memory and regulatory T cell samples, with an average of roughly 3.3 million total reads per sample. Sorted cells were lysed in RLT buffer and RNA was extracted with DNase-treated RNeasy Micro or Mini kits, depending on cell number. Each cell subset was processed separately to prevent cross-contamination, with patient and healthy donor samples processed together. The immunoSEQ multiplex PCR was used to amplify TCRB sequences from cDNA, yielding 87-bp fragments that span the CDR3 region. Amplicons were sequenced on the Illumina HiSeq platform. The paper's processing steps were these. Synthetic template baselines were used to correct PCR bias computationally, reads within Hamming distance 2 were collapsed together, and singletons that could not be merged were discarded. Reads were aligned to IMGT to assign V, D and J genes, CDR3 length, and insertions or deletions at six rearrangement sites. Clonotype counts were normalized to sorted cell number within each subset before computing true diversity and Gini coefficients with the tcR R package. The overlap coefficient, calculated on TCRB nucleotide sequences, was used to measure repertoire sharing. Out-of-frame TCRB sequences from naive cells were analyzed to stand in for the pre-selection repertoire. The table comes from immuneACCESS by way of TCRdb, which keeps in-frame sequences with V and J called. Part of the clones is missing from these tables; in studies checked, under half for an unresolved V gene and the rest for unknown reasons. That table gives V, J and clone size, and the DNA gave D and trimming. In all, the sample holds 400,000 to 550,000 clones, and roughly 10% of those were seen once. Of the sample, 0.035% to 0.05% falls within the top ten clones.

Cut back by 6 bases and 7 bases, the V and J ends lie 9 bases apart. Based on the germline V gene (reference sequence), the CDR1 and CDR2 sequences are MNHNY and SVGAGI. The CDR3 spans 12 residues, from the cysteine through the phenylalanine. This entry keeps only the CDR3 DNA: 36 bases, framed from base 1. The sequence links TRBV6-6 to TRBJ2-2, with the D segment identity uncertain. The source is a woman under 30 in good health. The specimen was naive CD4+ T cells from blood. The sample's cell subset or site label is to be understood as: true naive CD4+ T cells. CDR3 protein: CASSPPGGELFF. The nucleotide sequence is given as TGTGCCAGCAGCCCACCCGGCGGGGAGCTGTTTTTT.